These 24 T cell receptor beta chains came from one sample sequenced in a study of CD8 T cells in Susac syndrome. An amount of RNA that ranged from roughly 0.5 to 1 ug was reverse transcribed with random hexamers. TCRdb re-called the immunoSEQ multiplex PCR reads with MiXCR, one entry per CDR3 protein. The table includes 70,000 to 100,000 distinct CDR3 sequences, 96% detected once. Sequencing was done on a sample of CD8+ T cells from PBMCs. The receptors come from a human donor with Susac syndrome.

The chain uses TRBV7-2 and TRBJ2-3, with D perhaps matching TRBD2 (7 bases). This CDR3 has 15 residues. Germline loops: CDR1 SGHTA, CDR2 FQGNSA. Trimming left V 2 bases short and J 4 bases short, with 13 bases between. CDR3 nucleotides: TGTGCCAGCAGCTTACGGGGGGCCAGGTCAGATACGCAGTATTTT. Its translation: CASSLRGARSDTQYF.

The chain has TRBV10-3 and TRBJ2-1; 8 bases match TRBD1. Germline V lookup: CDR1 ENHRY, CDR2 SYGVKD. The CDR3 totals 15 residues. V was pared by 2 bases and J by 7 bases, with 7 bases of the junction left unmatched. CDR3: CAISEQGAWSNEQFF. The CDR3 coding sequence is TGTGCCATCAGTGAGCAGGGGGCTTGGAGTAATGAGCAGTTCTTC.

The chain carries TRBV20-1 and TRBJ2-3; D remains ambiguous. V lost 3 bases, J lost 2 bases, and 12 bases lay in between. Looked up from germline, CDR1 is DFQATT and CDR2 is SNEGSKA (reference sequence). The CDR3 has 14 residues. CDR3 sequence reads: CSARDMSYTDTQYF. Here the CDR3 DNA reads TGCAGTGCTAGGGATATGTCCTACACAGATACGCAGTATTTT.

The rearrangement links TRBV11-2 to TRBJ2-5; 7 bases map to TRBD2. This CDR3 region has 15 residues. CDR1 is SGHAT, CDR2 FQNNGV, per germline. The V gene end was trimmed by 5 bases and the J gene end by 5 bases; junction bases not matched to a gene: 11. The CDR3 region has the DNA TGTGCCAGCAGCACCGAACAGAGGGGAGGGGAGACCCAGTACTTC. Residues: CASSTEQRGGETQYF.

J is TRBJ2-1 and V is TRBV20-1; D possibly uses TRBD1 or TRBD2 (5 bases each). The CDR3 runs to 10 residues. Germline V gene sequence: CDR1 DFQATT, CDR2 SNEGSKA (reference sequence). The V end lost 6 bases, the J end lost 9 bases, and 9 bases lay between the germline ends. In nucleotides, the CDR3 is TGCAGTGCCCAGAGGGGTGAGCAGTTCTTC. It encodes CSAQRGEQFF.

This chain connects TRBV5-1 to TRBJ1-5; D is possibly TRBD1 (6 bases). This CDR3 contains 15 residues. The ends were cut back, 2 bases at V and 3 bases at J, with 12 bases in the middle. Germline CDR1 and CDR2: SGHRS and YFSETQ. This CDR3 reads CASSFEGELNQPQHF. The CDR3 DNA is TGCGCCAGCAGCTTCGAGGGGGAACTCAATCAGCCCCAGCATTTT.

J is TRBJ1-2 and V is TRBV29-1; D remains ambiguous. V lost 7 bases and J lost 4, with 10 bases in between. CDR1 SQVTM and CDR2 ANQGSEA come from the germline V gene. The CDR3 consists of 11 residues. CDR3 in amino acids: CSDDTSYGYTF. In DNA, the CDR3 is TGCAGCGACGACACCTCCTATGGCTACACCTTC. Based on the CDR3 plus reference TRBV29-1 and TRBJ1-2, the full variable domain is SAVISQKPSRDICQRGTSLTIQCQVDSQVTMMFWYRQQPGQSLTLIATANQGSEATYESGFVIDKFPISRPNLTFSTLTVSNMSPEDSSIYLCSDDTSYGYTFGSGTRLTVV.

The chain uses TRBV7-2 and TRBJ2-1, with 7 bases that match TRBD2. CDR3 length: 14 amino acids. CDR1 is SGHTA and CDR2 is FQGNSA in the germline V gene. V trimming: 2 bases; J trimming: 5 bases; junction bases outside the gene matches: 3. The CDR3 sequence is CASSLRLAHNEQFF. In nucleotides, the CDR3 is TGTGCCAGCAGCTTACGACTAGCCCACAATGAGCAGTTCTTC. Complete variable domain (other parts from reference TRBV7-2 and TRBJ2-1): GAGVSQSPSNKVTEKGKDVELRCDPISGHTALYWYRQSLGQGLEFLIYFQGNSAPDKSGLPSDRFSAERTGGSVSTLTIQRTQQEDSAVYLCASSLRLAHNEQFFGPGTRLTVL.

The chain combines TRBV5-1 with TRBJ2-7, with D unresolved. Trimming cost V 4 bases and J 2 bases, with 7 bases left between them. Germline CDR1 is SGHRS and CDR2 is YFSETQ. The CDR3 consists of 12 residues. CDR3 in DNA: TGCGCCAGCAGCCCGAAACCCTACGAGCAGTACTTC. It yields the protein CASSPKPYEQYF.

The rearrangement uses TRBV5-1 and TRBJ1-1; D remains ambiguous. V shed 4 bases and J shed 4 bases, with 14 bases lying between them. This CDR3 spans 14 amino acids. CDR1 is SGHRS, CDR2 YFSETQ, per germline. CDR3 sequence (DNA): TGCGCCAGCAGCAGCTCCGGGAGGATCACTGAAGCTTTCTTT. This encodes CASSSSGRITEAFF.

The chain links TRBV5-1 to TRBJ1-1; no reliable D call. Trimming removed 7 bases from V and 0 bases from J, with 7 bases in between. CDR3 length: 12 residues. Germline V gene lookup returns CDR1 SGHRS and CDR2 YFSETQ. The CDR3 bases are TGCGCCAGCGCCGCGATGAACACTGAAGCTTTCTTT. Translation: CASAAMNTEAFF.

A word on this clonotype: Relative to the germline gene, one junction end is altered; a read error may explain this. This chain connects TRBV7-2 to TRBJ1-1; D uncertain. Per the germline V gene, CDR1 is SGHTA and CDR2 is FQGNSA. This CDR3 spans 12 amino acids. The CDR3 sequence: CASSIMGNTEAF. The DNA for the CDR3 is TGTGCCAGCAGCATAATGGGGAACACTGAAGCTTTT. Full variable domain (missing parts from reference TRBV7-2 and TRBJ1-1): GAGVSQSPSNKVTEKGKDVELRCDPISGHTALYWYRQSLGQGLEFLIYFQGNSAPDKSGLPSDRFSAERTGGSVSTLTIQRTQQEDSAVYLCASSIMGNTEAFGQGTRLTVV.

This chain joins TRBV19 and TRBJ2-1; D is possibly TRBD2 (6 bases). Germline lookup yields CDR1 LNHDA and CDR2 SQIVND (reference sequence). V lost 5 bases, J lost 4 bases, and 18 bases lay in between. The length of the CDR3 is 16 residues. CDR3 coding DNA: TGTGCCAGTAGTTCCCGACTAGTCGAGCCTTACAATGAGCAGTTCTTC. It specifies CASSSRLVEPYNEQFF.

The chain uses TRBV20-1 and TRBJ2-7; the match to TRBD1 covers 8 bases. V lost 6 bases, J lost 3 bases, and 4 bases stayed unmatched. Germline loops: CDR1 DFQATT, CDR2 SNEGSKA (reference sequence). CDR3 length equals 12 residues. The CDR3 nucleotides are TGCAGTGCCTACGACAGGGGCTACGAGCAGTACGTC. Its translation is CSAYDRGYEQYV.

J is TRBJ2-3 and V is TRBV7-9; no definite D call. Germline CDR1 and CDR2: SEHNR and FQNEAQ (reference sequence). The germline V and J ends were trimmed by 1 base and 8 bases, with 16 bases remaining between them. This CDR3 region has 15 residues. The CDR3 bases are TGTGCCAGCAGCTTAGTAGGAGAAGGCAGTCTTACGCAGTATTTT. Amino acid sequence: CASSLVGEGSLTQYF.

The genes are TRBV4-2 and TRBJ2-1; no clear D. The CDR3 is made up of 16 amino acids. V lost 1 base, J lost 0 bases, and 10 bases lay in between. The germline V gene encodes CDR1 LGHNA and CDR2 YNFKEQ. The CDR3 sequence is CASSQASPSSYNEQFF. In nucleotides, the CDR3 is TGTGCCAGCAGCCAAGCCAGCCCGAGCTCCTACAATGAGCAGTTCTTC.

V is TRBV20-1 and J is TRBJ1-5; 7 bases are shared with TRBD1. The junction had 16 bases not matched to a gene; V was cut back by 2 bases and J by 9 bases. The CDR3 totals 16 residues. Germline values: CDR1 DFQATT, CDR2 SNEGSKA (reference sequence). The CDR3: CSARPGPGQVGWPQHF. The CDR3 DNA reads TGCAGTGCTAGACCGGGTCCAGGACAGGTCGGGTGGCCCCAGCATTTT.

The count of this clonotype is one. This chain uses TRBV5-5 with TRBJ1-6; maybe TRBD1 (6 bases). Germline CDR1 is SGHKS and CDR2 is YYEKEE (reference sequence). Trimming cost V 0 bases and J 4 bases, with 11 bases left between them. This CDR3 region has 16 residues. CDR3 in amino acids: CASSLVGGAYNSPLHF. DNA for the CDR3: TGTGCCAGCAGCTTGGTGGGGGGGGCATATAATTCACCCCTCCACTTT.

This rearrangement joins TRBV9 to TRBJ2-1, with 7 bases lining up with TRBD1. CDR1 SGDLS and CDR2 YYNGEE come from the germline V gene. With V trimmed by 3 bases and J by 5 bases, 11 bases remained unmatched. The CDR3 has 16 residues. The CDR3 region has the DNA TGTGCCAGCAGCGGCAGGACAGGCGGCAACCACAATGAGCAGTTCTTC. It translates to CASSGRTGGNHNEQFF.

This chain uses TRBV14 with TRBJ2-4; D perhaps matches TRBD2 (6 bases). The V and J ends lost 1 base and 4 bases respectively, with 14 bases between them. CDR3 size: 16 residues. The germline CDR1 and CDR2 sequences are SGHDN and FVKESK. The CDR3: CASSQGHLSGKNIQYF. CDR3 coding DNA: TGTGCCAGCAGCCAAGGACACTTGAGCGGGAAAAACATTCAGTACTTC.

Concerning this clonotype itself: One end of the junction fails to match germline, which may point to a read error. This sequence joins TRBV7-7 and TRBJ1-1, with no clear D. Germline V gives CDR1 SSHAT, CDR2 FNYEAQ (reference sequence). The CDR3 totals 14 residues. The DNA for the CDR3 is TGTGCTAGCAGCCCCGCCGTGGGAGCGTCTGAAGCTTTCTTT. Residues: CASSPAVGASEAFF.

The chain is built from TRBV15 and TRBJ1-1; D gene unclear. Per germline, CDR1 LNHNV and CDR2 YYDKDF (reference sequence). The CDR3 is 14 residues long. Trimming took 3 bases from V and 1 from J, leaving 9 bases between them. In DNA form, the CDR3 reads TGTGCCACCAGCAGTCGTTGGGGGAACACTGAAGCTTTCTTT. Translation gives CATSSRWGNTEAFF.

This rearrangement joins TRBV9 to TRBJ2-7, with 8 bases aligning to TRBD2. Trimming cost V 0 bases and J 3 bases; bases outside gene matches: 5. The germline CDR1 and CDR2 sequences are SGDLS and YYNGEE. CDR3 size: 15 residues. The CDR3 loop is CASSVDGTRSYEQYF. CDR3 in DNA: TGTGCCAGCAGCGTAGACGGGACTAGAAGCTACGAGCAGTACTTC.

This chain links TRBV4-3 with TRBJ2-2; D unclear. This CDR3 has 14 amino acids. Germline V gene lookup returns CDR1 LGHNA and CDR2 YSLEER. Between the trimmed V and J ends, which lost 1 base and 2 bases, there was a span of 5 bases. Here the CDR3 DNA reads TGCGCCAGCAGCCAAGGACTTAACACCGGGGAGCTGTTTTTT. This codes for CASSQGLNTGELFF.